These T cell receptor beta chains were read from a single sample in a study of technical replicates of blood from several donors. This table comes from immunoSEQ multiplex PCR, and its TCRdb copy is limited to in-frame clones, with some not included. The repertoire holds tens of thousands of clones, with over 90% as singletons. The sequencing input was T cells isolated from PBMCs. The receptors come from a human donor in good health. The CDR3 runs from the conserved cysteine through the conserved F or W.

J,length,V,CDR3
TRBJ2-3,14,TRBV9,CASSVEHIQDTQYF
TRBJ2-1,14,TRBV7-6,CASSPWAGGNEQFF
TRBJ1-4,15,TRBV19,CASRGWTSYNEKLFF
TRBJ2-7,13,TRBV6-1,CASISRGSYEQYF
TRBJ1-1,15,TRBV27,CASSLGTGGNTEAFF
TRBJ2-2,15,TRBV7-3,CASSISGVNTGELFF
TRBJ2-5,14,TRBV11-2,CASSLPGGFETQYF
TRBJ2-4,16,TRBV7-6,CASSGLAGEISNIQYF
TRBJ2-1,15,TRBV18,CASSRSGLSGNEQFF
TRBJ2-2,16,TRBV6-1,CASSEFGQGLTGELFF
TRBJ1-2,13,TRBV27,CASSSYRAYGYTF
TRBJ1-1,13,TRBV5-6,CASSLWDREEAFF
TRBJ2-2,18,TRBV28,CASSLWGLAGVSTGELFF
TRBJ2-7,16,TRBV6-5,CASSYGPPRESYEQYF
TRBJ2-1,16,TRBV4-2,CASSPRGGDRRNEQFF
TRBJ1-2,14,TRBV9,CASSRIGQLYGYTF
TRBJ2-7,15,TRBV5-4,CASSVWDRSTYEQYF
TRBJ2-2,13,TRBV5-6,CASSLGDTGELFF
TRBJ2-2,14,TRBV27,CASSGQTNTGELFF
TRBJ1-1,17,TRBV7-8,CASSPPPWQIMNTEAFF
TRBJ2-6,17,TRBV10-2,CASRGAARGSGANVLTF
TRBJ2-6,14,TRBV10-2,CASSWGGGANVLTF
TRBJ1-1,15,TRBV6-4,CASSAAGTGSPEAFF
TRBJ2-5,18,TRBV12-5,CASGLVTIGGSAPRTQYF
TRBJ1-1,12,TRBV5-1,CASSLRGTEAFF
TRBJ2-5,15,TRBV10-3,CAISGPDRRLETQYF
TRBJ1-1,14,TRBV5-1,CASSSRQMNTEAFF
TRBJ2-5,19,TRBV11-3,CASSSLSSTILAGEETQYF
TRBJ2-5,13,TRBV7-9,CASSLDLGETQYF
TRBJ2-1,15,TRBV7-6,CASSLRAGVGNEQFF
TRBJ2-1,16,TRBV27,CASSLYGAASGNEQFF
TRBJ2-7,14,TRBV5-4,CASSSELLTYEQYF
TRBJ2-4,15,TRBV19,CASSPGVQAKNIQYF
TRBJ1-1,16,TRBV9,CASSLQELGVATEAFF
TRBJ2-7,15,TRBV19,CASSSLDEAYYEQYF
TRBJ1-2,13,TRBV30,CAWSVRGHYGYTF
TRBJ2-5,14,TRBV18,CASSSGAGGETQYF
TRBJ2-2,16,TRBV19,CASSIFGGAMAGELFF
TRBJ2-7,15,TRBV2,CASSTEYRVVDEQYF
TRBJ2-1,15,TRBV7-6,CASSLSGFSYNEQFF
TRBJ2-7,16,TRBV9,CASSVGSGTGSYEQYF
TRBJ2-2,15,TRBV27,CASSGGGTNTGELFF
TRBJ2-7,13,TRBV4-2,CASSQELDYEQYF
TRBJ2-1,17,TRBV5-1,CASSPGTSGGIYNEQFF
TRBJ1-2,15,TRBV6-6,CASTLTTSQGQGYTF
TRBJ2-3,12,TRBV4-1,CASSQERDTQYF
TRBJ2-1,15,TRBV11-2,CASSLGLAEANEQFF
TRBJ2-1,15,TRBV5-4,CASSPPSGGKNEQFF
TRBJ2-5,18,TRBV10-3,CAISESGASGGRQETQYF
TRBJ1-3,18,TRBV28,CASSLGAGTGYLVGTIYF
TRBJ2-7,16,TRBV18,CASSLFQPSGGFEQYF
TRBJ1-1,15,TRBV27,CASSLREMGRTEAFF
TRBJ1-2,15,TRBV7-9,CASSTPDRVENGYTF
TRBJ1-4,14,TRBV27,CASSPGWSPEVLFF
TRBJ1-4,17,TRBV7-9,CASSLVGSGVLGEKLFF
TRBJ2-4,15,TRBV6-6,CASSPSAGAKNIQYF
TRBJ2-7,15,TRBV6-5,CASSTSGGHTYEQYF